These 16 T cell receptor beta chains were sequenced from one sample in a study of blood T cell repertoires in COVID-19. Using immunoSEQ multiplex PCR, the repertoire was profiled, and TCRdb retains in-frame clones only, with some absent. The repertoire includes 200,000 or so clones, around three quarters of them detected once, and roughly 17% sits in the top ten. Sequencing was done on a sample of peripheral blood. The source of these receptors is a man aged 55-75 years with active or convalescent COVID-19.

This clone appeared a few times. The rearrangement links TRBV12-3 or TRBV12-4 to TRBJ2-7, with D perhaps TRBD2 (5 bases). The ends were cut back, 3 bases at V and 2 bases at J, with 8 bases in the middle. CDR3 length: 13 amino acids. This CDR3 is CASSFEGPYEQYF. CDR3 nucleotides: TGTGCCAGCAGTTTTGAGGGCCCCTACGAGCAGTACTTC.

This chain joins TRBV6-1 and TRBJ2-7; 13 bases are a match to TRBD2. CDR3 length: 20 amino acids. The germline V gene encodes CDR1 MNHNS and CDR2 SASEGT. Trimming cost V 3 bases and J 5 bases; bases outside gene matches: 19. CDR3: CASSDAHELRLAGGLHEQYF. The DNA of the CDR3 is TGTGCCAGCAGTGACGCCCATGAGCTCCGACTAGCGGGAGGACTTCACGAGCAGTACTTC.

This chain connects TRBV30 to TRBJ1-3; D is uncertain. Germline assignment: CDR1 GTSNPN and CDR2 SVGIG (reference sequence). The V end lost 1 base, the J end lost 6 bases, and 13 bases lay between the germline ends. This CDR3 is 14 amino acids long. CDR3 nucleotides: TGTGCCTGGAGTGAGGGAGGTAACCTAAACACCATATATTTT. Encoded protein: CAWSEGGNLNTIYF.

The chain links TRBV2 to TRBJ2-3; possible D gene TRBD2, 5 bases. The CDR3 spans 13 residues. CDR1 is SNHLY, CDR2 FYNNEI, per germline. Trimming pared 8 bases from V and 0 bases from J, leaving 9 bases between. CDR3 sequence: CASGSFSTDTQYF. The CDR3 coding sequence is TGTGCCAGCGGGAGTTTTAGCACAGATACGCAGTATTTT.

The CDR3 region is CASSPLTSGRVSEQYF. The CDR3 DNA reads as TGTGCCAGCTCACCCCTAACTAGCGGGAGAGTAAGCGAGCAGTACTTC. V and J are TRBV18 and TRBJ2-7, with TRBD2 matching over 11 bases. The CDR3 covers 16 residues. The germline V gene encodes CDR1 KGHSH and CDR2 LQKENI. Trimming cost V 3 bases and J 6 bases; bases outside gene matches: 10.

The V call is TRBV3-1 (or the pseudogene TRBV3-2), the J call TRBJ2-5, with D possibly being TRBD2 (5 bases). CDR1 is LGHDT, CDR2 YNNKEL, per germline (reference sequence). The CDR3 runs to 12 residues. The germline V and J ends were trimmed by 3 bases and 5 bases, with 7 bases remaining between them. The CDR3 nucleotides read TGTGCCAGCAGCCAGATAGCGGAGACCCAGTACTTC. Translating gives CASSQIAETQYF.

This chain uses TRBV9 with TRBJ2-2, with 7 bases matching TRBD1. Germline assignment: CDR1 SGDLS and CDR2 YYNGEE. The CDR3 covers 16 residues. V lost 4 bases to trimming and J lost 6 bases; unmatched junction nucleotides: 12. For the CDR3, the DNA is TGTGCCAGCAGCCCCCCCGGCAGGGGGATCGCCGGGGAGCTGTTTTTT. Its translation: CASSPPGRGIAGELFF.

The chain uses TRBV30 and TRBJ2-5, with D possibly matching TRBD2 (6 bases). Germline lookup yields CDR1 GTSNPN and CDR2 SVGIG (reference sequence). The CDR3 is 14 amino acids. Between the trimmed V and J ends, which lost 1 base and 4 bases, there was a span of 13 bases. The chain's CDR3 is CAWSEGPGVETQYF. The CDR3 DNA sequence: TGTGCCTGGAGTGAGGGGCCGGGAGTAGAGACCCAGTACTTC.

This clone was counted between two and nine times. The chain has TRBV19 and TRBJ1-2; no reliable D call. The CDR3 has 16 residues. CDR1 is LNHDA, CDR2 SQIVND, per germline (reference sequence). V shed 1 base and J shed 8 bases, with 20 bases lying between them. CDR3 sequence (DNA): TGTGCCAGTAGTATAGTCCCCGGGAGCAGATCTTGGGGCTACACCTTC. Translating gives CASSIVPGSRSWGYTF.

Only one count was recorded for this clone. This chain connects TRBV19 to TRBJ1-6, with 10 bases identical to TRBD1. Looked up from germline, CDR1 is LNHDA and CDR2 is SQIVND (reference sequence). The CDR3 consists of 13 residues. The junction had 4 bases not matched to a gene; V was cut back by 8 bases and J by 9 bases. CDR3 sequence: CASGDRGASPLHF. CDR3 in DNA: TGTGCCAGTGGGGACAGGGGTGCTTCACCCCTCCACTTT.

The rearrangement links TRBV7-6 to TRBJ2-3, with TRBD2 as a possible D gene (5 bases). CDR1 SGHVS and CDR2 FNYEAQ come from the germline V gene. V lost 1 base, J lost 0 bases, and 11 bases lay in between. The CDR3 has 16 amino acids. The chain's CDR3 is CASSLGTGFSTDTQYF. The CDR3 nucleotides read TGTGCCAGCAGCTTAGGAACGGGGTTTAGCACAGATACGCAGTATTTT.

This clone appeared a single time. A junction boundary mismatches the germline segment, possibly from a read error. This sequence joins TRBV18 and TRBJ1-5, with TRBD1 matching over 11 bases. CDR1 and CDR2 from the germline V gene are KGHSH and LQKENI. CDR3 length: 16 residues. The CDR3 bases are TGTGCCAGCTCACCACGCCGGACAGGGGGCAACCAGCCCCAGCATTTT. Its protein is CASSPRRTGGNQPQHF.

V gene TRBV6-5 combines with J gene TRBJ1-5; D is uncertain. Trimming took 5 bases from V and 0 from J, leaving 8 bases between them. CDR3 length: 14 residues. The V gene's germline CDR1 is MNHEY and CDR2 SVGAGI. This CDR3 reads CASSLSYSNQPQHF. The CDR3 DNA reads TGTGCCAGCAGTCTCAGTTATAGCAATCAGCCCCAGCATTTT.

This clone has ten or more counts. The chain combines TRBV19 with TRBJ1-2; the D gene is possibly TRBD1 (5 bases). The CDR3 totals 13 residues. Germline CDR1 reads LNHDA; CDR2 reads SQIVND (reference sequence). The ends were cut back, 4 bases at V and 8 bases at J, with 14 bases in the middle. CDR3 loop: CASSTLSREGYTF. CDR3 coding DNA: TGTGCCAGTAGTACGCTCTCCAGGGAAGGCTACACCTTC.

CDR3 protein: CASSPREEEKLFF. The CDR3, as DNA: TGTGCCAGCAGCCCACGTGAGGAGGAAAAACTGTTTTTT. The rearrangement uses TRBV7-2 and TRBJ1-4; D call uncertain. This CDR3 is 13 amino acids long. Trimming shortened V by 5 bases and J by 8 bases, and 12 bases separated the two germline ends. The germline gives CDR1 SGHTA, CDR2 FQGNSA. Based on the CDR3 plus reference TRBV7-2 and TRBJ1-4, the full variable domain is GAGVSQSPSNKVTEKGKDVELRCDPISGHTALYWYRQSLGQGLEFLIYFQGNSAPDKSGLPSDRFSAERTGGSVSTLTIQRTQQEDSAVYLCASSPREEEKLFFGSGTQLSVL.

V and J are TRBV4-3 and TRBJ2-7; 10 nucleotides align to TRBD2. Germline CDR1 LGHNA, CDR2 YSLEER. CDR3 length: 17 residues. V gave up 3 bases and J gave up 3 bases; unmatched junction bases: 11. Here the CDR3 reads CASSQGLGLAILYEQYF. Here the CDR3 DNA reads TGCGCCAGCAGCCAGGGGTTGGGACTAGCGATACTCTACGAGCAGTACTTC.